This T cell receptor beta chain comes out of a study of shared clonotypes between healthy human individuals. The CDR3 length is 16 residues. The V gene's germline CDR1 is SGHRS and CDR2 YFSETQ. V lost 0 bases and J lost 5; bases outside the gene matches: 6. As for this clone: The target antigen is unknown.

A deep-level run was used for the assay. The authors loaded around 200 ng DNA, approximately 30,000 T cell genomes, into sorted-subset replicate PCRs. The assay was immunoSEQ multiplex PCR, and TCRdb's table has in-frame clones only and misses some. The profile covers approximately 640,000 clones, with around 72% appearing a single time and approximately 1.8% taken by the ten largest. The study's findings and limits: The low donor count limited represented genetic and exposure-history diversity. Generally, estimated richness proved larger in naive subsets than it did in memory subsets.

This clonotype was obtained from a woman aged 25 to 45 in good health. The genes are TRBV5-1 and TRBJ2-3; the match to TRBD2 covers 10 bases. The sequenced sample was memory CD4+ T cells sorted from blood. Specified subset: CD45RA-negative fraction. The CDR3 spells CASSLVLAGVVDTQYF. CDR3 DNA: TGCGCCAGCAGCTTGGTTCTAGCGGGAGTGGTAGATACGCAGTATTTT.